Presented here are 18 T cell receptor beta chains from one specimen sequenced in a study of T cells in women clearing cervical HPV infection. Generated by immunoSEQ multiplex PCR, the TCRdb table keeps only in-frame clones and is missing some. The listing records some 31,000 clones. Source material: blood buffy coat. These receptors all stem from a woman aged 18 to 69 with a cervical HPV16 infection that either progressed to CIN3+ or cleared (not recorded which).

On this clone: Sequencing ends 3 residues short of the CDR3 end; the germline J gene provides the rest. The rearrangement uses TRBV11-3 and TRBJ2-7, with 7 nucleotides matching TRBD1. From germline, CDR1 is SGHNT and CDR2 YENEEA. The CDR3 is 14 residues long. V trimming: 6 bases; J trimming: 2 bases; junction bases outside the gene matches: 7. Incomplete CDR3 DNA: TGTGCCAGCAGTCCGACAGGGACAACCTACGAG. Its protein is CASSPTGTTYE. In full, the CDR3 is CASSPTGTTYEQYF. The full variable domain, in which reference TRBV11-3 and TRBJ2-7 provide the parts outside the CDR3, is EAGVVQSPRYKIIEKKQPVAFWCNPISGHNTLYWYLQNLGQGPELLIRYENEEAVDDSQLPKDRFSAERLKGVDSTLKIQPAELGDSAVYLCASSPTGTTYEQYFGPGTRLTVT.

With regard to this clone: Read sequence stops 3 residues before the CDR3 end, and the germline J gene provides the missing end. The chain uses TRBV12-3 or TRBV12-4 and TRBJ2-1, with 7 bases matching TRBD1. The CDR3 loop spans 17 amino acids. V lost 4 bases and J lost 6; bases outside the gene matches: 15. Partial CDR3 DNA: TGTGCCAGCAGTTCCTCCCCCCGGGACAGACGGTTCAATGAG. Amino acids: CASSSSPRDRRFNE. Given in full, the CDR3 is CASSSSPRDRRFNEQFF.

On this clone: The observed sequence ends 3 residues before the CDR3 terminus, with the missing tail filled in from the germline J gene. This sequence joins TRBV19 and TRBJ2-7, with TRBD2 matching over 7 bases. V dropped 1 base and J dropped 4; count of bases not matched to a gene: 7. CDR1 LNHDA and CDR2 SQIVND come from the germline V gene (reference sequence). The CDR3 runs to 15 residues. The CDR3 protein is CASSIGGGRSYEQYF. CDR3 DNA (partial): TGTGCCAGTAGTATAGGAGGCGGGAGAAGTTACGAG.

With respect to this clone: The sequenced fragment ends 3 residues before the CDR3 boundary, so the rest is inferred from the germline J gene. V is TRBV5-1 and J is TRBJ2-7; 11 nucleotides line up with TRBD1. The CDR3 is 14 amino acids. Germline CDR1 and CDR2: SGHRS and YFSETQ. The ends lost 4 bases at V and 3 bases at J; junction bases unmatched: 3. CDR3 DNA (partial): TGCGCCAGCAGCGCGGACAGGGGGCTCTACGAG. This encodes CASSADRGLYE. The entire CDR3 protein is CASSADRGLYEQYF.

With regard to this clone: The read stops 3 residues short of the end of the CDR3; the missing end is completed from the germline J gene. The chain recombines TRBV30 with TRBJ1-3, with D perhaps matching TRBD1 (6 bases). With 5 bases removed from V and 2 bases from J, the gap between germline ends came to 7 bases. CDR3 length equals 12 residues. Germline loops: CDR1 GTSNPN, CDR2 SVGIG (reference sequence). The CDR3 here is CAWHRAGNTIYF. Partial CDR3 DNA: TGTGCCTGGCACAGGGCTGGAAACACC.

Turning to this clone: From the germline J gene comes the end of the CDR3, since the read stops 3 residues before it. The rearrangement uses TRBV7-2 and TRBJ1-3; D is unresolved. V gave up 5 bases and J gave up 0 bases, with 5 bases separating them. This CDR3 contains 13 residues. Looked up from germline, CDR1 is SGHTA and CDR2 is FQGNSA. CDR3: CASSTSSGNTIYF. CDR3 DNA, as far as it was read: TGTGCCAGCAGCACAAGCTCTGGAAACACC. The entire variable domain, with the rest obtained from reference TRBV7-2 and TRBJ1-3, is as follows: GAGVSQSPSNKVTEKGKDVELRCDPISGHTALYWYRQSLGQGLEFLIYFQGNSAPDKSGLPSDRFSAERTGGSVSTLTIQRTQQEDSAVYLCASSTSSGNTIYFGEGSWLTVV.

This CDR3 reads CAWDDIISYNEQFF. The part of the CDR3 DNA that was read is TGTGCCTGGGATGACATTATTTCCTACAATGAG. The chain uses TRBV30 and TRBJ2-1; D gene unclear. The sequenced fragment ends 3 residues before the CDR3 boundary, so the rest is inferred from the germline J gene. Germline V gene data show CDR1 as GTSNPN and CDR2 as SVGIG (reference sequence). The CDR3 runs 14 residues. V lost 5 bases and J 1 base, leaving 12 bases between the germline ends.

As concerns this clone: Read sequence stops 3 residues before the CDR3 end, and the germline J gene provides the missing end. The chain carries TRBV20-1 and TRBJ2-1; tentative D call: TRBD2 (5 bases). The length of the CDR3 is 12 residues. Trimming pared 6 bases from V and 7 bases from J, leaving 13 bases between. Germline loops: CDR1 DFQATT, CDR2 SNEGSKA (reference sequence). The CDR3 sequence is CSAADSGNEQFF. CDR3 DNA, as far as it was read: TGCAGTGCCGCGGACTCGGGTAATGAG.

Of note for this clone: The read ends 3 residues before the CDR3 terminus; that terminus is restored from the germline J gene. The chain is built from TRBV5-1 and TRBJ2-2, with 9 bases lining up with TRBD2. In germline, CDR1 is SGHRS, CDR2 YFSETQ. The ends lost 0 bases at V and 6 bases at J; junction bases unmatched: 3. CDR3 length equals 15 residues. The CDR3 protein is CASSLGLAGPGELFF. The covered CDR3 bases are TGCGCCAGCAGCTTGGGGCTAGCGGGACCCGGGGAG.

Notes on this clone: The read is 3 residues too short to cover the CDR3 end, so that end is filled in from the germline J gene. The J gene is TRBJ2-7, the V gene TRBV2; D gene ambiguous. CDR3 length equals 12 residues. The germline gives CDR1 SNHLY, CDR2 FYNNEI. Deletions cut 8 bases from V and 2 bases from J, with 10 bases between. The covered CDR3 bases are TGTGCCAGCCGCTACTCTACCTACGAG. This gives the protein CASRYSTYE. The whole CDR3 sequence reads CASRYSTYEQYF. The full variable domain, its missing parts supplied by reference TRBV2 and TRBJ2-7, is EPEVTQTPSHQVTQMGQEVILRCVPISNHLYFYWYRQILGQKVEFLVSFYNNEISEKSEIFDDQFSVERPDGSNFTLKIRSTKLEDSAMYFCASRYSTYEQYFGPGTRLTVT.

Incomplete CDR3 DNA: TGTGCCAGCAGTTTCATGCGGGATCTCAATGAG. It specifies CASSFMRDLNE. The full CDR3 is CASSFMRDLNEQFF. V gene TRBV6-2 or TRBV6-3 combines with J gene TRBJ2-1, with D tentatively TRBD2 (6 bases). The CDR3 end is not reached by the read, which stops 3 residues before it; the germline J gene fills it in. The CDR3 runs to 14 residues. The germline gives CDR1 MNHEY, CDR2 SVGEGT. V lost 4 bases and J lost 6, with 13 bases in between.

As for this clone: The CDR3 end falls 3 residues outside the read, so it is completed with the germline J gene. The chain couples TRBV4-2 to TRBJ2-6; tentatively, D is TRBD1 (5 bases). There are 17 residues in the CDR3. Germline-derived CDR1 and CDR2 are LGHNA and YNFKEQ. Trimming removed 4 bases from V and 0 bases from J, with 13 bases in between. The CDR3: CASSPRRDSSGANVLTF. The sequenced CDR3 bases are TGTGCCAGCAGCCCGCGACGAGACAGCTCTGGGGCCAACGTC.

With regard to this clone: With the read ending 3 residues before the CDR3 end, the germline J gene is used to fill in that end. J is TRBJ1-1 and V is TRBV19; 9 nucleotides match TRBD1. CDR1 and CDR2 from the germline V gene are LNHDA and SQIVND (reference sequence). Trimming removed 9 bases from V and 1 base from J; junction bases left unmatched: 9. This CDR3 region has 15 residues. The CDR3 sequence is CASLRGQGTNTEAFF. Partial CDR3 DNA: TGTGCCAGCCTTCGGGGACAGGGAACGAACACTGAA.

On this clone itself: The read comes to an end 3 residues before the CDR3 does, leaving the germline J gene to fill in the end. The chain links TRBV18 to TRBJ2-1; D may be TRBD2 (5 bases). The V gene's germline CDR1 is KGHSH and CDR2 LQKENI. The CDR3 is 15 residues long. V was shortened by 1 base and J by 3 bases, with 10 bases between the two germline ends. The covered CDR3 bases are TGTGCCAGCTCACCACTCGGACTGAACTACAATGAG. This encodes CASSPLGLNYNE. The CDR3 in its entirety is CASSPLGLNYNEQFF.

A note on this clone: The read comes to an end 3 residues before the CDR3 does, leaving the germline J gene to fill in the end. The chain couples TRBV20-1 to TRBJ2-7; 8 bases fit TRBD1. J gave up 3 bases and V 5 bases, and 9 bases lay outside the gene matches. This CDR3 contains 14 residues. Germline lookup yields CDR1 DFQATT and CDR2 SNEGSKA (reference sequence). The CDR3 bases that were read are TGCAGTGCTCAACCCCCGGACAGGGACTACGAG. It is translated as CSAQPPDRDYE. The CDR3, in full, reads CSAQPPDRDYEQYF.

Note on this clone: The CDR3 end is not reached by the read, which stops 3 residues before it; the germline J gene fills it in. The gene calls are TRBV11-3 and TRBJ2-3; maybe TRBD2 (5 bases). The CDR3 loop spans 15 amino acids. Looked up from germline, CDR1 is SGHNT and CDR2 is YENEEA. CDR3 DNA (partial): TGTGCCAGCAGCTTAGAAGTGTCGGGTTGGAGGCCG. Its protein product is CASSLEVSGWRP. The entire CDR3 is CASSLEVSGWRPQYF.

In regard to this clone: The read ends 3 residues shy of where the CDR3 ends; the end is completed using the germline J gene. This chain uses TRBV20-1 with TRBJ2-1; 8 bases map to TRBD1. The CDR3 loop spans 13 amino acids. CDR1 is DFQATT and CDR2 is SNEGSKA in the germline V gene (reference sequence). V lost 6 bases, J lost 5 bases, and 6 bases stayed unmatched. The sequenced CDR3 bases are TGCAGTGCCCTGACGGGACAGGACAATGAG. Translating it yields CSALTGQDNE. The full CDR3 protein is CSALTGQDNEQFF.

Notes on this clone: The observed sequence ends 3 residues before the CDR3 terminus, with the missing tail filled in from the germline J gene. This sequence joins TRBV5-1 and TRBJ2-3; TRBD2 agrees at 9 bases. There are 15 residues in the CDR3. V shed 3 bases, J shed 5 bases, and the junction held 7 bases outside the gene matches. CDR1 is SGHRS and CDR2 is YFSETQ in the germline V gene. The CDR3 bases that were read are TGCGCCAGCAGCTCTGTAGCGGGAGTGTTAGATACG. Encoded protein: CASSSVAGVLDT. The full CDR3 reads CASSSVAGVLDTQYF. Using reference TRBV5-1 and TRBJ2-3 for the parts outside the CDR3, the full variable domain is KAGVTQTPRYLIKTRGQQVTLSCSPISGHRSVSWYQQTPGQGLQFLFEYFSETQRNKGNFPGRFSGRQFSNSRSEMNVSTLELGDSALYLCASSSVAGVLDTQYFGPGTRLTVL.